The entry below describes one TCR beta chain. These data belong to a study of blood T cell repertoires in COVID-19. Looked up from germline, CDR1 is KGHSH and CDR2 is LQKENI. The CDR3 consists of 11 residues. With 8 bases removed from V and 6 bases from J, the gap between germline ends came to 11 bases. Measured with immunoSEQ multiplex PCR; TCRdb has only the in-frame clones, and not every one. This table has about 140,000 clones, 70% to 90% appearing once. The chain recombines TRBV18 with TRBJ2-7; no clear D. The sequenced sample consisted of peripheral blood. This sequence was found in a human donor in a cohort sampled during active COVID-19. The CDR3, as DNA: TGTGCCAGCGATCCCTCTACCGAGCAGTACTTC. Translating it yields CASDPSTEQYF.